Following are 30 T cell receptor beta chains from one sample sequenced in a study of T-cell memory formation after mild COVID-19. TCRdb redid the calling of the 5' RACE reads with MiXCR, one entry per CDR3 protein. There are roughly 340,000 distinct CDR3 sequences in the sample; 20% to 25% occur only once, and roughly 21% lies in the top ten. Sequencing used PBMCs or a T cell subset sorted from them (not recorded which). Every receptor here comes from a man younger than 35 who had mild COVID-19 (a few samples of this study predate the infection). Cell type and time point are not known.

The gene calls are TRBV4-1 and TRBJ2-2; TRBD2 matches at 8 bases. V lost 0 bases and J lost 3; bases outside the gene matches: 6. The V gene's germline CDR1 is MGHRA and CDR2 YSYEKL. The CDR3 covers 17 residues. The CDR3 sequence is CASSQDTSGGHTGELFF. The DNA of the CDR3 is TGCGCCAGCAGCCAAGATACAAGCGGGGGACACACCGGGGAGCTGTTTTTT.

This clonotype was counted only a few times. V is TRBV7-6 and J is TRBJ2-1, with D possibly being TRBD2 (6 bases). The germline V and J ends were trimmed by 3 bases and 1 base, with 10 bases remaining between them. Germline V lookup: CDR1 SGHVS, CDR2 FNYEAQ. The CDR3 length is 15 residues. CDR3 coding DNA: TGTGCCAGCAGCTTGGAGGGAAAATCCTACAATGAGCAGTTCTTC. It specifies CASSLEGKSYNEQFF. Drawing the rest from reference TRBV7-6 and TRBJ2-1, the complete variable domain is GAGVSQSPRYKVTKRGQDVALRCDPISGHVSLYWYRQALGQGPEFLTYFNYEAQQDKSGLPNDRFSAERPEGSISTLTIQRTEQRDSAMYRCASSLEGKSYNEQFFGPGTRLTVL.

This clonotype was seen a handful of times. The rearrangement links TRBV4-1 to TRBJ2-4; D unresolved. The CDR3 has 14 amino acids. V was clipped by 4 bases and J by 0 bases, with 7 bases between them. From germline, CDR1 is MGHRA and CDR2 YSYEKL. CDR3 sequence (DNA): TGCGCCAGCAGCCCGCCGATAGCCAAAAACATTCAGTACTTC. Its protein product is CASSPPIAKNIQYF.

This sequence joins TRBV11-2 and TRBJ2-5; D tentatively reads TRBD1 or TRBD2 (5 bases each). The CDR3 is 14 amino acids. V lost 5 bases and J 4 bases, leaving 14 bases between the germline ends. The germline V gene encodes CDR1 SGHAT and CDR2 FQNNGV. Here the CDR3 DNA reads TGTGCCAGCAGCCCAACTAGAGGGGCAGAGACCCAGTACTTC. This encodes CASSPTRGAETQYF.

Only a few counts were recorded for this clonotype. The V and J genes are TRBV4-1 and TRBJ1-2; TRBD1 is a possible D gene (6 bases). Germline-derived CDR1 and CDR2 are MGHRA and YSYEKL. Trimming left V 0 bases short and J 6 bases short, with 20 bases between. The CDR3 has 17 residues. DNA for the CDR3: TGCGCCAGCAGCCAAGATCCCACACTAGACAGGTTCAATGGCTACACCTTC. As protein: CASSQDPTLDRFNGYTF.

This clonotype was observed many times. The CDR3: CASSLTGALLSPLHF. The DNA for the CDR3 is TGTGCCAGCAGCCTGACAGGGGCTCTTCTGTCACCCCTCCACTTT. V usage is TRBV5-4 and J usage is TRBJ1-6, with TRBD1 matching 8 bases. Trimming took 4 bases from V and 10 from J; bases not matched to a gene: 10. Germline-derived CDR1 and CDR2 are SGHNT and YYREEE (reference sequence). The length of the CDR3 is 15 residues.

This chain links TRBV4-1 with TRBJ1-1; D remains unclear. The CDR3 spans 16 residues. Germline CDR1 is MGHRA and CDR2 is YSYEKL. V lost 4 bases to trimming and J lost 3 bases, with 18 bases between them. The CDR3 spells CASSPLLPTADTEAFF. The CDR3 nucleotides read TGCGCCAGCAGCCCATTACTCCCCACCGCGGACACTGAAGCTTTCTTT.

This clonotype was counted between two and nine times. V and J are TRBV15 and TRBJ2-5, with 8 bases matching TRBD1. Germline CDR1 and CDR2: LNHNV and YYDKDF (reference sequence). The CDR3 sequence is 16 residues long. Unmatched junction bases numbered 9, after V lost 2 bases and J lost 4 bases. CDR3 amino acids: CATSRHQGARGETQYF. The CDR3 DNA follows: TGTGCCACCAGCAGACACCAGGGGGCAAGGGGAGAGACCCAGTACTTC.

V usage is TRBV7-6 and J usage is TRBJ2-2, with D perhaps TRBD1 or TRBD2 (5 bases each). Trimming shortened V by 6 bases and J by 6 bases, and 14 bases separated the two germline ends. The germline CDR1 and CDR2 sequences are SGHVS and FNYEAQ. The CDR3 spans 14 residues. This chain's CDR3 is CASSGRVGPGELFF. DNA for the CDR3: TGTGCCAGCAGTGGTCGTGTGGGACCCGGGGAGCTGTTTTTT. The full variable domain, completed using reference TRBV7-6 and TRBJ2-2, is GAGVSQSPRYKVTKRGQDVALRCDPISGHVSLYWYRQALGQGPEFLTYFNYEAQQDKSGLPNDRFSAERPEGSISTLTIQRTEQRDSAMYRCASSGRVGPGELFFGEGSRLTVL.

V is TRBV7-2 and J is TRBJ2-7, with 10 positions matching TRBD2. There are 15 residues in the CDR3. Germline V gene lookup returns CDR1 SGHTA and CDR2 FQGNSA. Losses at the gene ends were 3 bases for V and 7 bases for J; bases not matched to a gene: 9. CDR3 region: CASSLTGAGGLEQYF. The CDR3 coding sequence is TGTGCCAGCAGCTTGACTGGAGCGGGGGGGCTGGAGCAGTACTTC.

The chain has TRBV6-2 or TRBV6-3 and TRBJ2-2; TRBD2 is a possible D gene (7 bases). Germline V CDR1 and CDR2: MNHEY, SVGEGT. V gave up 1 base and J gave up 1 base, with 10 bases separating them. The CDR3 runs to 16 residues. CDR3 sequence reads: CASSYWGGRNTGELFF. The CDR3 region has the DNA TGTGCCAGCAGTTACTGGGGGGGCCGGAACACCGGGGAGCTGTTTTTT.

The chain couples TRBV11-2 to TRBJ2-3; 7 nucleotides agree with TRBD2. V was pared by 1 base and J by 4 bases, with 8 bases of the junction left unmatched. This CDR3 contains 16 residues. The germline CDR1 and CDR2 sequences are SGHAT and FQNNGV. The CDR3 nucleotides read TGTGCCAGCAGCTTAGTGCGAGCGGGATTGGCAGATACGCAGTATTTT. Its protein is CASSLVRAGLADTQYF.

This sequence joins TRBV6-1 and TRBJ2-7; TRBD1 matches at 8 bases. CDR1 MNHNS and CDR2 SASEGT come from the germline V gene. V dropped 5 bases and J dropped 4; count of bases not matched to a gene: 7. CDR3 length: 14 residues. Here the CDR3 reads CASSKPGQEYEQYV. The CDR3 nucleotides read TGTGCCAGCAGTAAACCGGGACAGGAATACGAGCAGTACGTC.

The V and J genes are TRBV19 and TRBJ1-5; tentatively, D is TRBD1 (5 bases). Trimming left V 5 bases short and J 4 bases short, with 12 bases between. The CDR3 has 14 residues. CDR1 LNHDA and CDR2 SQIVND come from the germline V gene (reference sequence). The CDR3 region has the DNA TGTGCCAGTAGTGAAGGGACGGGAAATCAGCCCCAGCATTTT. The encoded protein is CASSEGTGNQPQHF.

This clonotype appeared a single time. A much larger clone sits a single nucleotide away, making a read error possible. The gene calls are TRBV7-2 and TRBJ1-2; no firm D call. Germline V gene data show CDR1 as SGHTA and CDR2 as FQGNSA. V was clipped by 4 bases and J by 2 bases, with 11 bases between them. CDR3 size: 14 residues. For the CDR3, the DNA is TGTGCCAGCAGCTCCCCCGGACTGAACTATGGCTACACCTTC. It translates to CASSSPGLNYGYTF.

The rearrangement joins TRBV29-1 to TRBJ2-5; tentative D call: TRBD2 (6 bases). Per the germline V gene, CDR1 is SQVTM and CDR2 is ANQGSEA. This CDR3 spans 14 amino acids. Trimming took 6 bases from V and 1 from J, leaving 15 bases between them. The CDR3 protein is CSVGLVGGQETQYF. The CDR3 bases are TGCAGCGTAGGCTTGGTGGGAGGCCAAGAGACCCAGTACTTC. Filled out from reference TRBV29-1 and TRBJ2-5, the complete variable domain reads SAVISQKPSRDICQRGTSLTIQCQVDSQVTMMFWYRQQPGQSLTLIATANQGSEATYESGFVIDKFPISRPNLTFSTLTVSNMSPEDSSIYLCSVGLVGGQETQYFGPGTRLLVL.

This clonotype was recorded a few times. The gene calls are TRBV18 and TRBJ2-5, with 13 positions matching TRBD2. Germline V gene data show CDR1 as KGHSH and CDR2 as LQKENI. V lost 1 base to trimming and J lost 1 base; unmatched junction nucleotides: 6. The CDR3 totals 18 residues. The CDR3 spells CASSPLGLAGPFQETQYF. CDR3 nucleotides: TGTGCCAGCTCACCACTGGGACTAGCGGGACCCTTCCAAGAGACCCAGTACTTC.

V and J are TRBV21-1 and TRBJ2-5; TRBD1, the table's D call, lacks a check against the DNA. TRBV21-1 is given as a pseudogene. The CDR3 is 13 residues long. This CDR3 reads CASSTGVRETQYF. In DNA form, the CDR3 reads TGTGCCAGCAGTACAGGGGTCAGGGAGACCCAGTACTTC.

The sample holds a few counts of this clonotype. This chain links TRBV27 with TRBJ2-2; TRBD1 is a possible D gene (7 bases). This CDR3 has 14 amino acids. Trimming shortened V by 4 bases and J by 5 bases, and 11 bases separated the two germline ends. Germline assignment: CDR1 MNHEY and CDR2 SMNVEV (reference sequence). The CDR3 coding sequence is TGTGCCAGCAGTTCAGGGGGGTGGACCGGGGAGCTGTTTTTT. Its protein is CASSSGGWTGELFF.

This clonotype occurred a few times. This chain joins TRBV28 and TRBJ2-1; no clear D gene. The CDR3 spans 14 residues. The V gene's germline CDR1 is MDHEN and CDR2 SYDVKM. Trimming stripped 9 bases from V and 7 bases from J, with 19 bases between. CDR3 nucleotide sequence: TGTGCCAGTGCCGCTATCGGTCCGTGGAATGAGCAGTTCTTC. Protein: CASAAIGPWNEQFF.

This clonotype has ten or more counts. J is TRBJ2-2 and V is TRBV5-1; D is undetermined. Germline CDR1 and CDR2: SGHRS and YFSETQ. The CDR3 covers 13 residues. V lost 4 bases to trimming and J lost 7 bases, with 11 bases between them. The chain's CDR3 is CASSRDANGELFF. The DNA of the CDR3 is TGCGCCAGCAGCCGTGACGCTAACGGGGAGCTGTTTTTT.

CDR3 in DNA: TGCAGTGCTAGACGAAGGGGCTTTAGCAATCAGCCCCAGCATTTT. Encoded protein: CSARRRGFSNQPQHF. V gene TRBV20-1 combines with J gene TRBJ1-5; maybe TRBD1 (5 bases). Germline V CDR1 and CDR2: DFQATT, SNEGSKA (reference sequence). Trimming took off 2 bases at V and 0 bases at J, with 11 bases between the two ends. The CDR3 is 15 amino acids.

This clonotype showed up just once. This rearrangement joins TRBV5-6 to TRBJ1-6; D not resolved. The V gene lost 0 bases and the J gene lost 10 bases, with 14 bases spanning the gap. The CDR3 length is 15 residues. The germline CDR1 and CDR2 sequences are SGHDT and YYEEEE. The CDR3 loop reads CASSLGTSGFSPLHF. In DNA form, the CDR3 reads TGTGCCAGCAGCTTGGGAACTTCCGGGTTCTCACCCCTCCACTTT.

This sequence joins TRBV20-1 and TRBJ2-1, with 12 nucleotides matching TRBD2. This CDR3 comprises 16 residues. V was pared by 6 bases and J by 4 bases, with 10 bases of the junction left unmatched. Germline CDR1 and CDR2: DFQATT and SNEGSKA (reference sequence). CDR3 in DNA: TGCAGTGCCCACCGAACTAGCGGGGGGACTTACAATGAGCAGTTCTTC. The encoded protein is CSAHRTSGGTYNEQFF.

This clonotype was counted between two and nine times. This chain uses TRBV7-9 with TRBJ2-3, with D perhaps TRBD2 (6 bases). The V end lost 6 bases, the J end lost 4 bases, and 11 bases lay between the germline ends. Germline V lookup: CDR1 SEHNR, CDR2 FQNEAQ (reference sequence). This CDR3 spans 13 amino acids. The CDR3 DNA is TGTGCCAGCAGTCCCGGCGGGGCAGATACGCAGTATTTT. Translated, it gives CASSPGGADTQYF.

The table lists this clonotype with a few counts. The V and J genes are TRBV11-1 and TRBJ2-5; D not resolved. V was trimmed by 5 bases and J by 0 bases, leaving 10 bases between them. This CDR3 is built from 14 residues. The V gene's germline CDR1 is SGHAT and CDR2 FQDESV (reference sequence). CDR3 loop: CASSETAYQETQYF. The CDR3 DNA reads TGTGCCAGCAGCGAAACGGCGTACCAAGAGACCCAGTACTTC.

J is TRBJ2-5 and V is TRBV4-3, with TRBD2 matching 7 bases. V dropped 3 bases and J dropped 4; count of bases not matched to a gene: 8. Germline CDR1 is LGHNA and CDR2 is YSLEER. This CDR3 spans 15 amino acids. The CDR3 reads CASSHLSAGVETQYF. The CDR3 nucleotides read TGCGCCAGCAGCCACCTCTCCGCGGGGGTAGAGACCCAGTACTTC.

In its sample, this clonotype was seen once. The chain carries TRBV9 and TRBJ1-2; D might be TRBD1 (5 bases). This CDR3 spans 16 amino acids. Trimming took off 3 bases at V and 5 bases at J, with 20 bases between the two ends. The germline V gene encodes CDR1 SGDLS and CDR2 YYNGEE. The CDR3, as DNA: TGTGCCAGCAGCGCCCAGCCGGGGGGGGATGAATATGGCTACACCTTC. It is translated as CASSAQPGGDEYGYTF.

The rearrangement joins TRBV10-1 to TRBJ2-7; 7 bases line up with TRBD1. The J segment lost 0 bases and the V segment lost 6 bases, leaving 2 bases of the junction unmatched. The germline V gene has CDR1 WNHNN and CDR2 SYGVQD (reference sequence). CDR3 length equals 13 residues. CDR3 DNA sequence: TGCGCCAGCAGGGACAGGAGCTCCTACGAGCAGTACTTC. It yields the protein CASRDRSSYEQYF.

There are a few counts of this clonotype. V gene TRBV19 combines with J gene TRBJ1-5; TRBD1 might be the D (6 bases). Per germline, CDR1 LNHDA and CDR2 SQIVND (reference sequence). V was clipped by 7 bases and J by 6 bases, with 13 bases between them. The CDR3 has 13 amino acids. CDR3 DNA: TGTGCCAGTAATGGGGGCGAAGTTCAGCCCCAGCATTTT. This translates into CASNGGEVQPQHF.